This T cell receptor beta chain was retrieved from a study of blood T cell repertoires in COVID-19. Study overall: Sources were T cells, B-cell-depleted T cells, or PBMCs; the material itself was cDNA or gDNA.

The germline CDR1 and CDR2 sequences are SGHNT and YYREEE (reference sequence). The CDR3 length is 14 residues. Trimming took off 4 bases at V and 6 bases at J, with 11 bases between the two ends. Authors' processing steps: Amplification with reference gene primers provided the estimates of nucleated cell counts. Profiled with immunoSEQ multiplex PCR; TCRdb holds only in-frame clones, not every one. V and J calls and clone size are those listed in that table; D and trimming were worked out from the DNA. The sample consists of approximately 260,000 clones, 85% to 90% of them appearing once. This sequence was found in a woman aged 40 to 50 with acute or convalescent COVID-19. The chain uses TRBV5-4 and TRBJ1-6, with a tentative D call TRBD1 (6 bases). The sequenced sample was peripheral blood. The chain's CDR3 is CASSPRGSNSPLHF. The CDR3 DNA follows: TGTGCCAGCAGCCCTAGGGGGAGTAATTCACCCCTCCACTTT.